What follows describes a single T cell receptor beta chain. Both 60 Vbeta primers and 13 Jbeta primers went into the PCR. Produced via immunoSEQ multiplex PCR; TCRdb's table is partial and in-frame only. The sample has about 150,000 clones, 75% seen once. This CDR3 spans 15 amino acids. Trimming cost V 4 bases and J 4 bases; bases outside gene matches: 8. CDR1 and CDR2 (germline): SGHNT, YYREEE (reference sequence). The data belong to a study of cytomegalovirus exposure and HLA in healthy donors. The sequenced sample was PBMCs. The chain combines TRBV5-4 with TRBJ1-1; 9 positions agree with TRBD1. This TCR came from a man younger than 45 in good health and CMV-seronegative. The CDR3 DNA reads as TGTGCCAGCAGCCGGACAGGGGTGGGTAGCACTGAAGCTTTCTTT. Encoded protein: CASSRTGVGSTEAFF.